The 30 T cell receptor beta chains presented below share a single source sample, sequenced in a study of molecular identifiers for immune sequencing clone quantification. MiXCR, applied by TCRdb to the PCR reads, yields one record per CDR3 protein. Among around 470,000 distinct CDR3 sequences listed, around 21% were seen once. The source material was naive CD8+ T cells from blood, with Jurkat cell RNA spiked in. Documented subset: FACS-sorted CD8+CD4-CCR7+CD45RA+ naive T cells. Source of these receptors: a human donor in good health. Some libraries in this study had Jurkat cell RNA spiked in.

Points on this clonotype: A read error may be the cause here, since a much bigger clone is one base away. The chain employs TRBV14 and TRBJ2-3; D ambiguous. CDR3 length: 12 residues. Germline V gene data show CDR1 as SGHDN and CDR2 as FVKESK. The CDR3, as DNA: TGTGCCGGCAGCCAAAGATCAGATACGCAGTATTTT. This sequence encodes CAGSQRSDTQYF.

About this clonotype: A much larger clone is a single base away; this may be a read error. The CDR3 spells CASGLSTGQNQPQHF. CDR3 bases: TGTGCCAGCGGTTTATCGACGGGACAGAACCAGCCCCAGCATTTT. The rearrangement uses TRBV27 and TRBJ1-5, with 7 bases fitting TRBD1. Germline V gene lookup returns CDR1 MNHEY and CDR2 SMNVEV (reference sequence). The length of the CDR3 is 15 residues.

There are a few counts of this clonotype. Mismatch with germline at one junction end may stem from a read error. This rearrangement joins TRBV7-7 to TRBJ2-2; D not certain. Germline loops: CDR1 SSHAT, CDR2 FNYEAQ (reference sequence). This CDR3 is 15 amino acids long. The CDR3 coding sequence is TGTGCTAGCAGCTTAGGGTCCCCCCTTACCGGGGAGCTGTTTTTT. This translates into CASSLGSPLTGELFF.

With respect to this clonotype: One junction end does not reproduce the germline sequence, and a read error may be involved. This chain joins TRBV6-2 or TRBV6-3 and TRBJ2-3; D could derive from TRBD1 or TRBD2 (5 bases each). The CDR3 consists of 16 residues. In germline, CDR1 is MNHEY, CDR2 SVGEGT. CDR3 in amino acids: CASSPPGAGYTGTQYF. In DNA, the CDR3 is TGTGCCAGCAGCCCTCCCGGGGCAGGGTACACAGGTACGCAGTATTTT.

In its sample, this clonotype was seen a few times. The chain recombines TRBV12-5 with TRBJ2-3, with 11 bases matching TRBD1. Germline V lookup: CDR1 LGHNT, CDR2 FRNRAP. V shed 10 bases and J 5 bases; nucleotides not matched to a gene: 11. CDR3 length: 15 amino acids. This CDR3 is CATSPWGQGEDTQYF. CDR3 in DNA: TGTGCTACCTCACCCTGGGGACAGGGGGAAGATACGCAGTATTTT.

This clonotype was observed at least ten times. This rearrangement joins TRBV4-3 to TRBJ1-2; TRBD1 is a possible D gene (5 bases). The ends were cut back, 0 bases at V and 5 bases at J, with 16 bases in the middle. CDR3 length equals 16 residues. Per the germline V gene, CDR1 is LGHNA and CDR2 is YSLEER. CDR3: CASSQDWGGGSYGYTF. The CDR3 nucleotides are TGCGCCAGCAGCCAAGATTGGGGCGGAGGGTCTTATGGCTACACCTTC.

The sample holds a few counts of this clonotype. The CDR3 DNA reads TGCGCCAGCAGCCCTACTTCGAGGGGGCCTGTTGGCTACACCTTC. Its translation: CASSPTSRGPVGYTF. This chain connects TRBV5-1 to TRBJ1-2, with TRBD1 identical over 7 bases. The germline V gene encodes CDR1 SGHRS and CDR2 YFSETQ. After removal of 4 bases from V and 7 bases from J, the junction contained 13 bases not matched to a gene. The CDR3 contains 15 residues. Full variable domain (remainder filled in from reference TRBV5-1 and TRBJ1-2): KAGVTQTPRYLIKTRGQQVTLSCSPISGHRSVSWYQQTPGQGLQFLFEYFSETQRNKGNFPGRFSGRQFSNSRSEMNVSTLELGDSALYLCASSPTSRGPVGYTFGSGTRLTVV.

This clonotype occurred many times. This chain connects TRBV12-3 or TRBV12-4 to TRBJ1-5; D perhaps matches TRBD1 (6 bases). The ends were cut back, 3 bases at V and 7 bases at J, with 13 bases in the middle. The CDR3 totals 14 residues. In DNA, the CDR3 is TGTGCCAGCAGTTTCGGGGGGGCGGGGCAGCCCCAGCATTTT. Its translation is CASSFGGAGQPQHF.

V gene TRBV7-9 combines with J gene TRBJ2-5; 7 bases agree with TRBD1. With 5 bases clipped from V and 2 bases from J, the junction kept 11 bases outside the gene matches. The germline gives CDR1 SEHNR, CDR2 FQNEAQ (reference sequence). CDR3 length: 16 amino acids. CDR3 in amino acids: CASSITPGTAQETQYF. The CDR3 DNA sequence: TGTGCCAGCAGCATAACTCCCGGGACAGCTCAAGAGACCCAGTACTTC.

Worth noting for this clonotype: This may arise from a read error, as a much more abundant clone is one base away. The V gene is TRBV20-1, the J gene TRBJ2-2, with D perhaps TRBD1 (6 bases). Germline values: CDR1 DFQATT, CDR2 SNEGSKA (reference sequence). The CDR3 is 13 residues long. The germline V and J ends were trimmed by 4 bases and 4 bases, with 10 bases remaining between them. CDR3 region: CSAITGSTGELFF. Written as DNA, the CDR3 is TGCAGTGCTATTACAGGGAGCACCGGGGAGCTGTTTTTT.

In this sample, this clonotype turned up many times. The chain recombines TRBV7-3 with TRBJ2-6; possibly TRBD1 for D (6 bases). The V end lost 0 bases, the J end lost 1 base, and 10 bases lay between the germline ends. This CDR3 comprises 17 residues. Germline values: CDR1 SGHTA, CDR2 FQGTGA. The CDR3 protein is CASSLTGGRSGANVLTF. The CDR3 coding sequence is TGTGCCAGCAGCTTAACTGGGGGCAGGTCTGGGGCCAACGTCCTGACTTTC.

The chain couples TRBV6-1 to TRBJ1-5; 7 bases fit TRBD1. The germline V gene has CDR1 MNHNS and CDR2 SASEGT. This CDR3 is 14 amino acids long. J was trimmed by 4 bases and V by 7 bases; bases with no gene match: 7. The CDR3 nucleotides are TGTGCCAGCATTCCAGGGGGAACTAATCAGCCCCAGCATTTT. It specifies CASIPGGTNQPQHF.

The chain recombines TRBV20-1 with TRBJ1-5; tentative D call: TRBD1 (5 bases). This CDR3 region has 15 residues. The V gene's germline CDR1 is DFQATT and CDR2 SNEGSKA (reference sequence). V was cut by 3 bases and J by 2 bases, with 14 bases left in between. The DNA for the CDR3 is TGCAGTGCTAGTTCCTCCAGGGTCGGCAATCAGCCCCAGCATTTT. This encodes CSASSSRVGNQPQHF.

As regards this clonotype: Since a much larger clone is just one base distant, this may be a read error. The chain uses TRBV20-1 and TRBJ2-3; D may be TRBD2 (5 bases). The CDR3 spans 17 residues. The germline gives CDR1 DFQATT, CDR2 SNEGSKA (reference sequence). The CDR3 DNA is TGCAGTGCTAGAGCTCGGCCAACTAGGCCCAGCACAGATACGCCGTATTTT. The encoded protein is CSARARPTRPSTDTPYF.

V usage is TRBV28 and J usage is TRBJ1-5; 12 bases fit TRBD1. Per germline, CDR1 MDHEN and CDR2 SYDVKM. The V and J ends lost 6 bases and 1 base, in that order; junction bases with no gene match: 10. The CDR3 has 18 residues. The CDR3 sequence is CASSDGTGGFRSNQPQHF. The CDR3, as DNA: TGTGCCAGCAGCGACGGGACAGGGGGCTTTCGGAGCAATCAGCCCCAGCATTTT.

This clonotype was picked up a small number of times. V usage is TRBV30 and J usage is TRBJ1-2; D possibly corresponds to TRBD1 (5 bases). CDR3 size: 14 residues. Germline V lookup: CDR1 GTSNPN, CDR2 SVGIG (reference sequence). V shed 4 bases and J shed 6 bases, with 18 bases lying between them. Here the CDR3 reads CAWIGKAAGNGYTF. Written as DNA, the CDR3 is TGTGCCTGGATTGGGAAGGCGGCAGGGAATGGCTACACCTTC.

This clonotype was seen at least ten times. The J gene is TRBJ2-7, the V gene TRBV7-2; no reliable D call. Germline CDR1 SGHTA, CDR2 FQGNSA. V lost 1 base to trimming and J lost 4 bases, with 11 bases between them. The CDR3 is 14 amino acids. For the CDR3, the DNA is TGTGCCAGCAGCTTAGATCCCGGATGGTACGAGCAGTACTTC. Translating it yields CASSLDPGWYEQYF.

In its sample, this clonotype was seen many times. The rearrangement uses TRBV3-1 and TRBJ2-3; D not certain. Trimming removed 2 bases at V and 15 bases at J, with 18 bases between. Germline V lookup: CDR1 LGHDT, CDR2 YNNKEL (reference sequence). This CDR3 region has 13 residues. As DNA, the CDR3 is TGTGCCAGCAGCCAAATAGACTCTACCTCCCCATATTTT. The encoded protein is CASSQIDSTSPYF.

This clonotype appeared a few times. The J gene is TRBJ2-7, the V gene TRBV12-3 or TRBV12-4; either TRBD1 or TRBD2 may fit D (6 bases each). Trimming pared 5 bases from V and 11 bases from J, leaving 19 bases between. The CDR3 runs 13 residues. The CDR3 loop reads CASSEGGGPLKYF. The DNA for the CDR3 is TGTGCCAGCAGTGAGGGTGGGGGGCCCCTGAAGTACTTC.

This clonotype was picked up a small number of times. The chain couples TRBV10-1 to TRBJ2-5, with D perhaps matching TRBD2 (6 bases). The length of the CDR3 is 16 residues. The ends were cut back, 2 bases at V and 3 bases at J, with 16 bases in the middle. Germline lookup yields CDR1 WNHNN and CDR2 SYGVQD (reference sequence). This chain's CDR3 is CASSETNGGLEETQYF. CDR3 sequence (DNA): TGCGCCAGCAGTGAGACGAACGGGGGTTTAGAAGAGACCCAGTACTTC.

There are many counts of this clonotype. The CDR3 region has the DNA TGTGCCAGCAGCTCGACAGGGTTGCCCTACGAGCAGTACTTC. This translates into CASSSTGLPYEQYF. The chain has TRBV9 and TRBJ2-7, with TRBD1 matching 7 bases. V was clipped by 4 bases and J by 2 bases; unmatched bases: 6. Germline assignment: CDR1 SGDLS and CDR2 YYNGEE. The CDR3 is 14 residues long.

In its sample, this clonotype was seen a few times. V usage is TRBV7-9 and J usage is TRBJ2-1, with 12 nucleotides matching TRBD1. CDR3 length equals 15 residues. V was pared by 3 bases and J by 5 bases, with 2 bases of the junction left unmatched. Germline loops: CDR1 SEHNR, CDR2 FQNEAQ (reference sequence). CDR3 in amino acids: CASSLGQGADNEQFF. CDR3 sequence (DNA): TGTGCCAGCAGCTTGGGACAGGGGGCCGACAATGAGCAGTTCTTC.

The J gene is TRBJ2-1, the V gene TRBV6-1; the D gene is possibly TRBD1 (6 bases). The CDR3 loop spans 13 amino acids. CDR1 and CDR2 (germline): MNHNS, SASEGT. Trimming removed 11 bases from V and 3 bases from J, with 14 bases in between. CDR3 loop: CALEQGDYNEQFF. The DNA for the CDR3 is TGTGCCCTCGAACAGGGCGACTACAATGAGCAGTTCTTC.

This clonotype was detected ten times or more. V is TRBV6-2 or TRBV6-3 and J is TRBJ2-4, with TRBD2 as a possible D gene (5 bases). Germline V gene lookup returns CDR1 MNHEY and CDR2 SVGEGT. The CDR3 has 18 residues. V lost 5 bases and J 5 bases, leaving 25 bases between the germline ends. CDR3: CASSPGIGPRAYENIQYF. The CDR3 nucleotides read TGTGCCAGCAGTCCCGGGATTGGGCCCCGCGCGTATGAAAACATTCAGTACTTC.

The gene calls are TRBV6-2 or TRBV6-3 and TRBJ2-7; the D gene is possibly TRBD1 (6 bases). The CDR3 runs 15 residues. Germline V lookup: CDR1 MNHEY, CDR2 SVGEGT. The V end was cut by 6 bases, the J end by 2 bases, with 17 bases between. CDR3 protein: CASRSEQGFTYEQYF. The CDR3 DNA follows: TGTGCCAGCAGGTCCGAACAGGGTTTTACCTACGAGCAGTACTTC.

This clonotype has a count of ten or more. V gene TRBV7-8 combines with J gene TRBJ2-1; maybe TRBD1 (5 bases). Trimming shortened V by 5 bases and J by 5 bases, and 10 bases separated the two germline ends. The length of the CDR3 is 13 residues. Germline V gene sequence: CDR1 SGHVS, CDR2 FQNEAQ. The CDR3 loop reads CASSPPRDNEQFF. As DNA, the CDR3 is TGTGCCAGCAGCCCACCCAGGGACAATGAGCAGTTCTTC.

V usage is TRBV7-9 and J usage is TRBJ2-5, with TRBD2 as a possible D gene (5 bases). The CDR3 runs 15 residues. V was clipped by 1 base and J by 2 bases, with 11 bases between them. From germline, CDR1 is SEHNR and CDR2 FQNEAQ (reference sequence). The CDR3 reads CASSLVITGQETQYF. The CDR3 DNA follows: TGTGCCAGCAGCTTAGTAATAACGGGGCAAGAGACCCAGTACTTC.

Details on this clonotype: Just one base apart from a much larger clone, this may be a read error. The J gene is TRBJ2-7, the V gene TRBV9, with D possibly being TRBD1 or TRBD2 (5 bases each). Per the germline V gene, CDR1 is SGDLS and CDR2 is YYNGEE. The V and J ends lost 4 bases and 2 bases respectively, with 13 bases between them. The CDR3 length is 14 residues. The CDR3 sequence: CASSTGTNPYEQYF. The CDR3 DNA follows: TGTGCCAGCAGCACCGGGACGAACCCCTACGAGCAGTACTTC.

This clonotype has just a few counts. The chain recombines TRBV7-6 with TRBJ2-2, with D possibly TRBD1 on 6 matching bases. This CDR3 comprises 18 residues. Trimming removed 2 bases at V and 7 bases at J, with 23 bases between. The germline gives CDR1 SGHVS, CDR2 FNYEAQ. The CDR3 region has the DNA TGTGCCAGCAGCTTAAGTTTGGGACAACGAATGAATGGCGGGGAGCTGTTTTTT. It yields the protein CASSLSLGQRMNGGELFF.

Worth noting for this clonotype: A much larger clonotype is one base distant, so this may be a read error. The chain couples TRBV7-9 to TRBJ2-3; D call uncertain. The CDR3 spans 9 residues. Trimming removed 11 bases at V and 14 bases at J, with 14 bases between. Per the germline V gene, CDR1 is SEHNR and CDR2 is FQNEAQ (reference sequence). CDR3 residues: CASVSGGYF. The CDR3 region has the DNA TGTGCCTCCGTGTCGGGTGGGTATTTT.